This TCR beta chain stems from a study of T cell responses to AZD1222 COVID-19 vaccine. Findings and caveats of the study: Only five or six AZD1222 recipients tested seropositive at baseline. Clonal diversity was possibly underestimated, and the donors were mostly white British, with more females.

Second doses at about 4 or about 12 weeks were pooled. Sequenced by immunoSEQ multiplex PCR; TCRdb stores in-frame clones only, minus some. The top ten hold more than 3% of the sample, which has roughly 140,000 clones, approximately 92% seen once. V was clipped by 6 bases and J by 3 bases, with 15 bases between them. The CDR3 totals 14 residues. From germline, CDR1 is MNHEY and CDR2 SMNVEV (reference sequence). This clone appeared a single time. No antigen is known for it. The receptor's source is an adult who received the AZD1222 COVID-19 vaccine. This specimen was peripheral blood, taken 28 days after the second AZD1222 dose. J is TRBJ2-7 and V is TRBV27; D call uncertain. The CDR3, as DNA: TGTGCCAGCAGCCTCAGCCCCGGCAACTACGAGCAGTACTTC. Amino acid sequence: CASSLSPGNYEQYF.